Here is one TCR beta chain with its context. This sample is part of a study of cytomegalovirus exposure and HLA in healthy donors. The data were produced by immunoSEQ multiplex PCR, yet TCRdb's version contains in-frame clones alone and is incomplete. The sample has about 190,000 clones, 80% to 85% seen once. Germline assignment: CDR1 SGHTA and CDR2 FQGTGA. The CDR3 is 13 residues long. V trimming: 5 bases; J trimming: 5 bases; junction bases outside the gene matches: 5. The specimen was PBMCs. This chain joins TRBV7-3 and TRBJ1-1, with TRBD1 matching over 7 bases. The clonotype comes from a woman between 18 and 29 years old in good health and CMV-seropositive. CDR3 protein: CASSQDRETEAFF. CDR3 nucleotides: TGTGCCAGCAGCCAAGACAGGGAAACTGAAGCTTTCTTT.